This T cell receptor (beta chain) was retrieved from a study of lymphopenia after photon versus proton radiotherapy. Study outcomes and limitations: Photon-treated patients lost naive T cells and TCR diversity; proton-treated stayed stable.

Assay used: immunoSEQ multiplex PCR; TCRdb lists only in-frame clones, some missing. The data contain about 160,000 clones, approximately 90% of them singletons. This CDR3 spans 14 amino acids. The germline V gene has CDR1 LNHDA and CDR2 SQIVND (reference sequence). With V trimmed by 4 bases and J by 2 bases, 5 bases remained unmatched. In the case of this clone: The antigen is unknown.

The source was peripheral blood, collected from a patient treated with photon-based radiotherapy. The J gene is TRBJ2-7, the V gene TRBV19; 7 bases are shared with TRBD2. This sequence originates from a middle-aged man with gastric cancer. The CDR3 loop is CASSRLGGPYEQYF. The CDR3 nucleotides read TGTGCCAGTAGTAGGTTGGGAGGGCCCTACGAGCAGTACTTC.